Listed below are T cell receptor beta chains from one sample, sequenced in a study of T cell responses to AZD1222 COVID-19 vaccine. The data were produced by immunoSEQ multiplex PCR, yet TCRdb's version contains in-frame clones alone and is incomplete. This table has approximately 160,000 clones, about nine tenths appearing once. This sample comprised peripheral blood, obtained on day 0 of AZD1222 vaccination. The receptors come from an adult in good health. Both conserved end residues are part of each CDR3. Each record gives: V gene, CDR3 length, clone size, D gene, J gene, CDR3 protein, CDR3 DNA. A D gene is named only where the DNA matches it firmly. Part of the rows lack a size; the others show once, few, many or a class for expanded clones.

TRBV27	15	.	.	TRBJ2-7	CASSQRRDGFYEQYF	TGTGCCAGCAGTCAAAGACGGGACGGGTTCTACGAGCAGTACTTC
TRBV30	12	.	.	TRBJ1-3	CAWSEDGGTIYF	TGTGCCTGGAGTGAGGATGGGGGCACCATATATTTT
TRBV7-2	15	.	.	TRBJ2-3	CASTPGDTSTDTQYF	TGTGCCAGCACTCCGGGGGATACTTCCACAGATACGCAGTATTTT
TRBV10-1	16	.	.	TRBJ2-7	CASSETGPLSELPQYF	TGCGCCAGCAGTGAGACGGGACCGCTCTCCGAACTCCCGCAGTACTTC
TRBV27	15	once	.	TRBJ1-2	CASSFQASRGYGYTF	TGTGCCAGCAGTTTTCAGGCGTCCCGGGGATATGGCTACACCTTC
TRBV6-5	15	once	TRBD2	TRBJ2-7	CASSYSSGGRYEQYF	TGTGCCAGCAGTTACTCGAGCGGGGGGAGATACGAGCAGTACTTC
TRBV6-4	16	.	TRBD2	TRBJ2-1	CASCGGAAGGDDEQFF	TGTGCCAGCTGTGGGGGCGCGGCGGGGGGTGACGATGAGCAGTTCTTC
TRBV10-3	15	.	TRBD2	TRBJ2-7	CAISDASGYSYEQYF	TGTGCCATCAGTGATGCTAGCGGGTACTCCTACGAGCAGTACTTC
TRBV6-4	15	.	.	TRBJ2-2	CASSALTGSTGELFF	TGTGCCAGCAGTGCCCTGACAGGATCCACCGGGGAGCTGTTTTTT
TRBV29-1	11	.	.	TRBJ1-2	CSVGSVEGYTF	TGCAGCGTTGGTTCTGTGGAAGGCTACACCTTC
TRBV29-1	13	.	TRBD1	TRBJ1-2	CSVPGQGSYGYTF	TGCAGCGTCCCGGGACAGGGGAGCTATGGCTACACCTTC
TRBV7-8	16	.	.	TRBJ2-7	CASSLDAAGTAYEQYF	TGTGCCAGCAGCTTAGATGCTGCGGGGACAGCCTACGAGCAGTACTTC
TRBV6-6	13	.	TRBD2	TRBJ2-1	CASIAGGYNEQFF	TGTGCCAGTATAGCGGGGGGGTACAATGAGCAGTTCTTC
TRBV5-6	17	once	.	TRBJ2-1	CASSLAGTLGSYNEQFF	TGTGCCAGCAGCTTAGCCGGGACCCTCGGTTCCTACAATGAGCAGTTCTTC
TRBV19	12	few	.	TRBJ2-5	CASSGRGETQYF	TGTGCCAGTAGTGGCCGGGGAGAGACCCAGTACTTC
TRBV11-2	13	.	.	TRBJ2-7	CARICTWGCEQYF	TGTGCCAGGATTTGTACTTGGGGGTGCGAGCAGTACTTC
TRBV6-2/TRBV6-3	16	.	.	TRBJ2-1	CASSPGRAGGHNEQFF	TGTGCCAGCAGCCCTGGTAGGGCCGGGGGACACAATGAGCAGTTCTTC
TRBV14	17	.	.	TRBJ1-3	CASSQESPVSSGNTIYF	TGTGCCAGCAGCCAAGAATCCCCAGTTTCATCTGGAAACACCATATATTTT
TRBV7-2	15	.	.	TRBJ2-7	CASSLSGAHSYEQYF	TGTGCCAGCAGCTTGTCAGGGGCCCATTCCTACGAGCAGTACTTC
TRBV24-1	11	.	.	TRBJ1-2	CATSDAGGYTF	TGTGCCACCAGTGATGCTGGGGGCTACACCTTC
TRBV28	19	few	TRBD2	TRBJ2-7	CASSRRGRLGTSGGAEQYF	TGTGCCAGCAGCCGACGGGGCCGTTTGGGGACTAGCGGGGGGGCAGAGCAGTACTTC
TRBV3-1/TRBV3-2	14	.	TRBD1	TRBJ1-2	CASSSTGPMVSYTF	TGTGCCAGCAGCTCGACAGGGCCTATGGTTAGCTACACCTTC
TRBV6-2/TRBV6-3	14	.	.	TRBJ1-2	CASSSGSGEYGYTF	TGTGCCAGCAGTTCTGGGTCGGGGGAATATGGCTACACCTTC
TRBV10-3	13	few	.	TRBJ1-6	CAISGQGNSPLHF	TGTGCCATCAGTGGGCAGGGGAACTCACCCCTCCACTTT
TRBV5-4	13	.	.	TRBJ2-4	CASSLGEENIQYF	TGTGCCAGCAGCTTGGGGGAGGAAAACATTCAGTACTTC
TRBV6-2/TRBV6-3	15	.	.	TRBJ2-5	CASSQRPGPAETQYF	TGTGCCAGCAGCCAGAGACCGGGCCCTGCAGAGACCCAGTACTTC
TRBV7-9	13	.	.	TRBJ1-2	CASSLQGNYGYTF	TGTGCCAGCAGCTTACAGGGAAACTATGGCTACACCTTC
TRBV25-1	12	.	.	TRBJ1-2	CASSRANYGYTF	TGTGCCAGCAGTCGGGCTAACTATGGCTACACCTTC
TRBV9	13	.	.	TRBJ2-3	CASSGSGLPTQYF	TGTGCCAGCAGCGGATCGGGACTCCCTACGCAGTATTTT
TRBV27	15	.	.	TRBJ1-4	CASSSQGTTNEKLFF	TGTGCCAGCAGTTCTCAGGGAACAACTAATGAAAAACTGTTTTTT
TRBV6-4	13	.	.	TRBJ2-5	CASSRNSQETQYF	TGTGCCAGCAGTCGGAACAGCCAAGAGACCCAGTACTTC
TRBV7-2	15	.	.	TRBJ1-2	CASSLEGGRNYGYTF	TGTGCCAGCAGCTTAGAGGGAGGTCGGAACTATGGCTACACCTTC
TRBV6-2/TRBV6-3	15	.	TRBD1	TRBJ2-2	CASSEPGQGVGELFF	TGTGCCAGCAGCGAACCGGGACAGGGGGTCGGGGAGCTGTTTTTT
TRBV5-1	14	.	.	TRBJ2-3	CASSSGSYTDTQYF	TGCGCCAGCAGCTCGGGGAGTTACACAGATACGCAGTATTTT
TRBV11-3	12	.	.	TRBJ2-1	CASSLGGGEQFF	TGTGCCAGCAGCTTAGGCGGGGGCGAGCAGTTCTTC